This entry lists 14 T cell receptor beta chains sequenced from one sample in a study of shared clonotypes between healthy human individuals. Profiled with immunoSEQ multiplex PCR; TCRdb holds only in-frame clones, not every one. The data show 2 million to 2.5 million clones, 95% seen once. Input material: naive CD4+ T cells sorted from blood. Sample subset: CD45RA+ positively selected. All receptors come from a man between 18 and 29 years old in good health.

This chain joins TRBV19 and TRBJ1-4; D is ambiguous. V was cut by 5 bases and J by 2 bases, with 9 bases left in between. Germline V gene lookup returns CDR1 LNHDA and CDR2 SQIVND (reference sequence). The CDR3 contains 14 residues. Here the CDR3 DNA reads TGTGCCAGTAGTTGGTACGGGACTAATGAAAAACTGTTTTTT. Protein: CASSWYGTNEKLFF.

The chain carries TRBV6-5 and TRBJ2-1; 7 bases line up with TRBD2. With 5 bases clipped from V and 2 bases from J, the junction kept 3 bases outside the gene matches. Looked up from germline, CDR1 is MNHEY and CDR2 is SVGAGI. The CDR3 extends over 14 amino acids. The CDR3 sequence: CASSRGETYNEQFF. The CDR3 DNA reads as TGTGCCAGCAGTCGGGGGGAAACCTACAATGAGCAGTTCTTC.

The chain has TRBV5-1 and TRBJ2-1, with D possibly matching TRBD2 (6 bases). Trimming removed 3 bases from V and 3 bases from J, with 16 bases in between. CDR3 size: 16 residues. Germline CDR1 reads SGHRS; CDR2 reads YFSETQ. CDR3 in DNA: TGCGCCAGCAGCTCCTCTCTCGGGCGGGACTACAATGAGCAGTTCTTC. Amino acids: CASSSSLGRDYNEQFF.

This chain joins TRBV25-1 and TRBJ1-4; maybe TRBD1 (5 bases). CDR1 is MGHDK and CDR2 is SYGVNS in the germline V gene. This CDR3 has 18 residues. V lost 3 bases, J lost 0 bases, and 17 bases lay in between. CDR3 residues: CASSERSPGPPTNEKLFF. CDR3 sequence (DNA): TGTGCCAGCAGTGAGCGTTCGCCGGGGCCTCCAACTAATGAAAAACTGTTTTTT.

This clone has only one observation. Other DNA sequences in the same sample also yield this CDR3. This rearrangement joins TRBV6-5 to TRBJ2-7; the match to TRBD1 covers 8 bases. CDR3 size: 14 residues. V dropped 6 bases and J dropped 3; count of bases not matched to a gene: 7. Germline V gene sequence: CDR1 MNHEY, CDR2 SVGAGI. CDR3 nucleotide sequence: TGTGCCAGCAGACGAGGACAGGGCCTCTACGAGCAGTACTTC. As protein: CASRRGQGLYEQYF.

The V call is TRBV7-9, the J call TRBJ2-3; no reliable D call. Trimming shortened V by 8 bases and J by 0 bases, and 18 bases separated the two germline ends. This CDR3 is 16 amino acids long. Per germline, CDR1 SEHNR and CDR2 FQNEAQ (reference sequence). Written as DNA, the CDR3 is TGTGCCAGCGGGTCATGGAGCCCCCGCAGCACAGATACGCAGTATTTT. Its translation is CASGSWSPRSTDTQYF.

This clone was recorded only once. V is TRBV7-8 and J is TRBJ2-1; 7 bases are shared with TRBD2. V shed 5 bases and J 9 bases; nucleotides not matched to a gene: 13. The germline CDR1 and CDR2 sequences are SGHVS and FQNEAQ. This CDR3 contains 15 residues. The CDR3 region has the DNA TGTGCCAGCAGCCCCTCGGGGGGAAGAGGCGGTGAGCAGTTCTTC. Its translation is CASSPSGGRGGEQFF.

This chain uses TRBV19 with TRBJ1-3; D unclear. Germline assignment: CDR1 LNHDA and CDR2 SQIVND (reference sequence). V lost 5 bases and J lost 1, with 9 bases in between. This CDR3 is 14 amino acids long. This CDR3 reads CASSERASGNTIYF. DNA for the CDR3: TGTGCCAGTAGTGAAAGAGCATCTGGAAACACCATATATTTT.

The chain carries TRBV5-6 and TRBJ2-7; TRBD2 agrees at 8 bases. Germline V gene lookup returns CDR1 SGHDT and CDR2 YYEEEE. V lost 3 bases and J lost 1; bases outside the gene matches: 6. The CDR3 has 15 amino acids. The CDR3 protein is CASSSLLAGSYEQYF. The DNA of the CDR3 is TGTGCCAGCAGCTCCCTTTTAGCGGGGTCCTACGAGCAGTACTTC.

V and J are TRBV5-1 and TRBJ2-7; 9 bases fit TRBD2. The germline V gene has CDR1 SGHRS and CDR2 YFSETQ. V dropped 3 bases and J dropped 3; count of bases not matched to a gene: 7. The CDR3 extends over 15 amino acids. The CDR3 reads CASSSGLAKDYEQYF. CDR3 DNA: TGCGCCAGCAGCTCCGGACTAGCGAAAGACTACGAGCAGTACTTC.

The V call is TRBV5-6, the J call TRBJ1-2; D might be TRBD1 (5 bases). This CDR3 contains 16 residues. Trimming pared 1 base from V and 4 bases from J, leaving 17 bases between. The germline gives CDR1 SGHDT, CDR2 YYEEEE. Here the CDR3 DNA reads TGTGCCAGCAGCTTGCGACAGATTTCGACGTCCTATGGCTACACCTTC. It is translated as CASSLRQISTSYGYTF.

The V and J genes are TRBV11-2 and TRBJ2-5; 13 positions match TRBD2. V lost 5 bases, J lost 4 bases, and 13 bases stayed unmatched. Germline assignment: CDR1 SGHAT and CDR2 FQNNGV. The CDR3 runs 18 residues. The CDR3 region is CASSTGLAGDAPVETQYF. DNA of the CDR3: TGTGCCAGCAGCACCGGACTAGCGGGAGACGCCCCGGTAGAGACCCAGTACTTC.

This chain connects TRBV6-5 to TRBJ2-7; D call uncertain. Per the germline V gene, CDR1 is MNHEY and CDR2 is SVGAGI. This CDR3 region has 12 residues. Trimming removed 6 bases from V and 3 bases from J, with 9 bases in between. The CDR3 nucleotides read TGTGCCAGCAGCACACCGCTCTACGAGCAGTACTTC. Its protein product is CASSTPLYEQYF.

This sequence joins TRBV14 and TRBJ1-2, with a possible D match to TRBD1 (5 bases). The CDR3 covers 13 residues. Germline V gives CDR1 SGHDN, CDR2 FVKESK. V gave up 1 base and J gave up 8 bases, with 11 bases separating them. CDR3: CASSQGPGGGYTF. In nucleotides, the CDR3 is TGTGCCAGCAGCCAAGGACCTGGGGGGGGCTACACCTTC.